The TCR beta chain described here comes from a study of early T cells in non-severe SARS-CoV-2 infection. This clonotype was seen a handful of times. At one of its ends the junction is not consistent with the germline gene, which may arise from a read error. Unique molecular identifiers were affixed to single, distinct cDNA molecules. Using its own MiXCR run on the 5' RACE reads, TCRdb lists one record per CDR3 protein. Of about 69,000 distinct CDR3 sequences listed, about an eighth are singletons. Sequencing was performed on whole blood. The clonotype comes from an adult who was a healthcare worker with PCR-confirmed SARS-CoV-2 infection or an uninfected control (not recorded which).

The CDR3 DNA sequence: TGTGCTAGCAGCTTAGCGCGCGCAACCGGGGAGCTGTTTTTT. It specifies CASSLARATGELFF. The V gene is TRBV7-7, the J gene TRBJ2-2, with a tentative D call TRBD2 (5 bases). The CDR3 covers 14 residues. Germline-derived CDR1 and CDR2 are SSHAT and FNYEAQ (reference sequence).